This TCR beta chain originates from a study of metastatic and nonmetastatic thyroid tumors (dated by TCRdb to 2018 to 2020). With regard to the full study: For patients with malignant and with benign thyroid disease, the researchers compared repertoires between peripheral blood samples and tumor or nodule tissue samples. Results the study describes overall, beyond this receptor: In both blood and tumor samples, TCR beta diversity was reported to be significantly higher in malignant tumors than in benign nodules.

Note on this clone: Its recognized antigen is unknown. One base away there is no much larger clone; base qualities are not given.

The CDR3 numbers 18 residues from cysteine through phenylalanine. Only CDR3 DNA is held: 54 bases, read in frame from base 1. The junction shows trimming of 1 base on V and 7 bases on J, and the gene matches do not reach 20 bases of it. CDR1 DFQATT and CDR2 SNEGSKA are derived from the germline V gene (reference sequence). No treatment had been received by any patient before thyroid surgery. Using T-cell receptor beta sequencing, the study looked back at clinical samples from patients collected from the early 2010s to the late 2010s. Library construction relied on PCR. Sequencing relied on an Illumina HiSeq 4000. The TCR beta-chain CDR3 region of each patient was profiled by high-throughput sequencing. As for the original processing: CDR3 differences across clinicopathological groups were used to build a classifier for discriminating distant-metastatic papillary thyroid cancer patients. The Shannon index was used to assess repertoire diversity, and the Morisita-Horn index was used to assess tumor-blood repertoire similarity. In TCRdb, the public reads were trimmed at Q25 with fastp and aligned with MiXCR, with productive beta chains retained. It is TCRdb's table, rather than the study itself, that gives the V and J calls and clone size. Across this sample there are some 9,900 clones, with roughly 32% seen only once. The ten largest make up more than 4.5% of the sample.

Sequencing used tumor tissue. This receptor was obtained from a female donor with papillary thyroid cancer or a benign thyroid nodule (not recorded which). Some clones in this sample may be carry-over from other donors' samples. The chain couples TRBV20-1 to TRBJ2-7; 9 of the junction bases match TRBD2. The DNA sequence is TGCAGTGCTAGAGGAGGGGGTGGAGTAGCGGGAGAAATTAGAGAGCAGTACTTC. This is translated as CSARGGGGVAGEIREQYF.